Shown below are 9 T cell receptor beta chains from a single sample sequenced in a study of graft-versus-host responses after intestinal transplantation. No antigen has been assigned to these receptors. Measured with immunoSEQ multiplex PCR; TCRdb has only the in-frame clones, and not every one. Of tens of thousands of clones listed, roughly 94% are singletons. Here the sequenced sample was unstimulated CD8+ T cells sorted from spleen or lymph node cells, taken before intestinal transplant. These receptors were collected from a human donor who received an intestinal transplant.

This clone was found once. The CDR3 loop is CASSWGTAQPSYNEQFF. CDR3 nucleotides: TGTGCCAGCAGCTGGGGGACAGCCCAGCCTTCCTACAATGAGCAGTTCTTC. The chain is built from TRBV11-2 and TRBJ2-1, with 7 bases fitting TRBD1. With V trimmed by 4 bases and J by 1 base, 10 bases remained unmatched. The length of the CDR3 is 17 residues. Germline V lookup: CDR1 SGHAT, CDR2 FQNNGV. Variable domain in full (rest from reference TRBV11-2 and TRBJ2-1): EAGVAQSPRYKIIEKRQSVAFWCNPISGHATLYWYQQILGQGPKLLIQFQNNGVVDDSQLPKDRFSAERLKGVDSTLKIQPAKLEDSAVYLCASSWGTAQPSYNEQFFGPGTRLTVL.

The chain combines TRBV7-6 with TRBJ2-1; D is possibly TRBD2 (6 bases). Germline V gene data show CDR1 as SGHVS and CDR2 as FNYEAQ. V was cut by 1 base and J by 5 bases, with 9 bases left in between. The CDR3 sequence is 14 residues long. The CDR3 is CASSLGGGNNEQFF. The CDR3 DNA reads TGTGCCAGCAGCTTAGGGGGCGGGAACAATGAGCAGTTCTTC.

DNA for the CDR3: TGCGCCAGCAGCCCGGAGGGGGGCGCCGGGGGCCAGCCCCAGCATTTT. As protein: CASSPEGGAGGQPQHF. The V gene is TRBV5-1, the J gene TRBJ1-5; weak D call: TRBD1 (6 bases). The length of the CDR3 is 16 residues. V was clipped by 4 bases and J by 7 bases, with 21 bases between them. From germline, CDR1 is SGHRS and CDR2 YFSETQ.

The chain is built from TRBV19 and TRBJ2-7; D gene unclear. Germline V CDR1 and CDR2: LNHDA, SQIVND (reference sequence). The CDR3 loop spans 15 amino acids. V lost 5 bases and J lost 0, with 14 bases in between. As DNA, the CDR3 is TGTGCCAGTAGTCACTCCCTGGCCTCCTCCTACGAGCAGTACTTC. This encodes CASSHSLASSYEQYF.

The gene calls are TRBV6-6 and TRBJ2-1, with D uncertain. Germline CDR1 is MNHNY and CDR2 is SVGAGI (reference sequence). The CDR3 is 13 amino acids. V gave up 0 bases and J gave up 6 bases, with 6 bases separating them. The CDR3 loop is CASSYSATNEQFF. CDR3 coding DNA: TGTGCCAGCAGTTACTCGGCTACCAATGAGCAGTTCTTC.

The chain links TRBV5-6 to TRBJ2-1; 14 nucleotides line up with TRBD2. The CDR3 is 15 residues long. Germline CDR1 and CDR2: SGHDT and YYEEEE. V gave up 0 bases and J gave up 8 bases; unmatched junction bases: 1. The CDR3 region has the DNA TGTGCCAGCAGCTTGGGGACTAGCGGGAGGTATGAGCAGTTCTTC. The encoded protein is CASSLGTSGRYEQFF.

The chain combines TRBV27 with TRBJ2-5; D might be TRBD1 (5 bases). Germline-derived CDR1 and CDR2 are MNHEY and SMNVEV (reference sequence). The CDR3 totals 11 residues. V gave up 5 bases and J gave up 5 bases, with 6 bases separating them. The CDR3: CASSTGETQYF. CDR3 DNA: TGTGCCAGCAGTACAGGCGAGACCCAGTACTTC.

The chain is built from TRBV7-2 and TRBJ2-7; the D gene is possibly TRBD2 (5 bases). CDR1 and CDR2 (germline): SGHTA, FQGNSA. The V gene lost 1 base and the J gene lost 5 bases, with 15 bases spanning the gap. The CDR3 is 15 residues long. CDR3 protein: CASSLGTYFVDEQYF. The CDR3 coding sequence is TGTGCCAGCAGCTTAGGGACTTACTTTGTCGACGAGCAGTACTTC.

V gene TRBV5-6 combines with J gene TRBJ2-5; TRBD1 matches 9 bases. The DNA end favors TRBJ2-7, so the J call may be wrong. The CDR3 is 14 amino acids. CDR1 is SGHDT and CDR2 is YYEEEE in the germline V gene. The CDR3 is CASNVPGQGYEQYF. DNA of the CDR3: TGTGCCAGCAACGTTCCGGGACAGGGATACGAGCAGTACTTC.